This T cell receptor beta chain was found in a study of CD8 T cells in Susac syndrome. The V end lost 6 bases, the J end lost 5 bases, and 11 bases lay between the germline ends. Germline loops: CDR1 SGHDN, CDR2 FVKESK. There are 13 residues in the CDR3. Random hexamers primed reverse transcription of about 0.5 to 1 ug RNA. TCRdb passed the immunoSEQ multiplex PCR reads through MiXCR, listing each CDR3 protein once. The table records around 150,000 distinct CDR3 sequences, 85% to 95% of them present only once. The rearrangement joins TRBV14 to TRBJ1-5; no clear D gene. Sequencing input: CD4+ T cells from PBMCs. This TCR was recovered from a human donor with Susac syndrome. This chain's CDR3 is CASSSELDQPQHF. The CDR3 DNA is TGTGCCAGCAGTTCTGAGCTGGATCAGCCCCAGCATTTT.